This T cell receptor (beta chain) appears in the sequencing data of a study of CD8+ T cells in alopecia areata. Study-wide context: At a dose of 5 to 10 mg twice daily, oral tofacitinib was given to treated patients. Among treated patients, severity was scored by affected scalp area percentage.

Extracted RNA was reverse transcribed into cDNA, the sequencing template. Only in-frame clones appear in the TCRdb table, and some are missing; sequencing was by immunoSEQ multiplex PCR. The repertoire consists of some 120,000 clones, with approximately 60% occurring once and the leading ten covering 5.7%. The V and J ends lost 1 base and 4 bases respectively, with 7 bases between them. This CDR3 spans 13 amino acids. Germline V CDR1 and CDR2: SEHNR, FQNEAQ (reference sequence). Study-wide results and limits: In scalp and blood during tofacitinib, many expanded lesional clones persisted.

Treatment here: oral pan-JAK inhibitor, 5-10 mg twice daily. Alopecia areata patients provided lesional scalp punch biopsies and peripheral blood, both collected for the study. Concerning this clone itself: Antigen: not known.

V and J are TRBV7-9 and TRBJ2-5; D remains unclear. The TCR originated in a human donor with alopecia areata. The sequencing here drew on CD4+ T cells sorted from blood, taken at week 4, from a patient treated with tofacitinib. CDR3 in amino acids: CASSLEWGETQYF. CDR3 bases: TGTGCCAGCAGCTTAGAGTGGGGAGAGACCCAGTACTTC.